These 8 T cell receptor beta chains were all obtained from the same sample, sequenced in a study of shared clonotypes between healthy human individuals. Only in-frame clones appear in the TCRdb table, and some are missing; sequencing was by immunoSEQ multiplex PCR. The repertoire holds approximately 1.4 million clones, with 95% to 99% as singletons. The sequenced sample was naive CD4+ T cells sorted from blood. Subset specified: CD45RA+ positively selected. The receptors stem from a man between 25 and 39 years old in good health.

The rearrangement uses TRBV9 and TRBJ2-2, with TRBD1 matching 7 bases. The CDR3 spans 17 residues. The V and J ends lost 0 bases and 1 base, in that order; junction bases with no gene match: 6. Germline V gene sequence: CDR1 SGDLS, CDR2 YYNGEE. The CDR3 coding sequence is TGTGCCAGCAGCGTAGCCCCGGGACAGCTGAACACCGGGGAGCTGTTTTTT. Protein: CASSVAPGQLNTGELFF.

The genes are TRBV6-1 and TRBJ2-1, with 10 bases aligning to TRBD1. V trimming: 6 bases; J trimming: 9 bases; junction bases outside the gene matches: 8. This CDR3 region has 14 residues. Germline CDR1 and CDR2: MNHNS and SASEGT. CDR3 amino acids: CASSVQTGGFEQFF. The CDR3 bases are TGTGCCAGCAGCGTTCAGACAGGGGGCTTTGAGCAGTTCTTC.

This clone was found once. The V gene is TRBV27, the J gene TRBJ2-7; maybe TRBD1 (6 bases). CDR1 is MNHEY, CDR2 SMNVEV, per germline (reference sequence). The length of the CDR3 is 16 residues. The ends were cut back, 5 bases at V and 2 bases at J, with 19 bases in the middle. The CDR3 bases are TGTGCCAGCAGTACAACATTGAGACAGGCCCCCTACGAGCAGTACTTC. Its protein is CASSTTLRQAPYEQYF.

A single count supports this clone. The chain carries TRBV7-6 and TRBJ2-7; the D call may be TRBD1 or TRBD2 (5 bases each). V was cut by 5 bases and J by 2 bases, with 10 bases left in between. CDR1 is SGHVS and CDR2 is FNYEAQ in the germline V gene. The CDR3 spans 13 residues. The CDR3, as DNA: TGTGCCAGCAGCCCAATGGGGGCCTACGAGCAGTACTTC. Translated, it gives CASSPMGAYEQYF.

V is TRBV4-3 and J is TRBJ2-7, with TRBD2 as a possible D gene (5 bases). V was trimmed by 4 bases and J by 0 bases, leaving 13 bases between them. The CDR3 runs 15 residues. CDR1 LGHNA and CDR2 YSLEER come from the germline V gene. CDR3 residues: CASSRTRDYSYEQYF. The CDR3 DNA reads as TGCGCCAGCAGCCGGACCCGGGATTACTCCTACGAGCAGTACTTC.

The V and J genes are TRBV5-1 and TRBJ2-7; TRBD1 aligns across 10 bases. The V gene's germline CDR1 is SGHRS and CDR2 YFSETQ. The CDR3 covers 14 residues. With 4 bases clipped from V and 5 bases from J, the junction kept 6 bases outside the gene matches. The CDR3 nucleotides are TGCGCCAGCAGCGGCCGGGACAGGGGTGACGAGCAGTACTTC. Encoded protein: CASSGRDRGDEQYF.

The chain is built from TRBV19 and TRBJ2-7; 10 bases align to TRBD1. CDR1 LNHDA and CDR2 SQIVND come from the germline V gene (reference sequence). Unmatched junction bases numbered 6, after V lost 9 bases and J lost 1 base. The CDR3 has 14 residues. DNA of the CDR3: TGTGCCAGCCGTCCGGGACAGGGGTCCTACGAGCAGTACTTC. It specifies CASRPGQGSYEQYF.

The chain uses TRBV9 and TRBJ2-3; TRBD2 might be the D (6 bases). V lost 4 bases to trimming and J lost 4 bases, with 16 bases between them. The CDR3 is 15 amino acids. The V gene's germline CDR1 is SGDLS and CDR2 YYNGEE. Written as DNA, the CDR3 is TGTGCCAGCAGCACGGGGGACCCCACGGCAGATACGCAGTATTTT. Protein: CASSTGDPTADTQYF.